Listed here are 20 T cell receptor beta chains from one sample, sequenced in a study of T-cell memory formation after mild COVID-19. TCRdb redid the calling of the 5' RACE reads with MiXCR, one entry per CDR3 protein. The repertoire includes roughly 110,000 distinct CDR3 sequences, over 10% of them detected once, and about 27% sits in the top ten. Sequencing used PBMCs or a T cell subset sorted from them (not recorded which). The receptor set was obtained from an adult woman who had mild COVID-19 (a few samples of this study predate the infection). Cell type and time point are not known.

The V call is TRBV20-1, the J call TRBJ2-1; 10 nucleotides align to TRBD2. Germline V gene data show CDR1 as DFQATT and CDR2 as SNEGSKA (reference sequence). The CDR3 sequence is 14 residues long. The CDR3 region has the DNA TGCAGAACTAGACTAGCGGGCTCCTACAATGAGCAGTTCTTC. This sequence encodes CRTRLAGSYNEQFF.

The chain uses TRBV7-9 and TRBJ1-2; 10 nucleotides agree with TRBD1. The germline V gene has CDR1 SEHNR and CDR2 FQNEAQ (reference sequence). V lost 4 bases to trimming and J lost 2 bases; unmatched junction nucleotides: 22. CDR3 length: 21 residues. The CDR3 sequence: CASSWTAALGQGFGGNYGYTF. CDR3 coding DNA: TGTGCCAGCAGCTGGACGGCCGCTCTGGGACAGGGGTTCGGTGGGAACTATGGCTACACCTTC. Variable domain in full (rest from reference TRBV7-9 and TRBJ1-2): DTGVSQNPRHKITKRGQNVTFRCDPISEHNRLYWYRQTLGQGPEFLTYFQNEAQLEKSRLLSDRFSAERPKGSFSTLEIQRTEQGDSAMYLCASSWTAALGQGFGGNYGYTFGSGTRLTVV.

The chain couples TRBV29-1 to TRBJ2-1, with 7 bases that match TRBD1. The junction had 9 bases not matched to a gene; V was cut back by 2 bases and J by 5 bases. This CDR3 region has 15 residues. CDR1 and CDR2 from the germline V gene are SQVTM and ANQGSEA. The CDR3 bases are TGCAGCGTTGAACCTCGGGGACAGCTTGACAATGAGCAGTTCTTC. Amino acids: CSVEPRGQLDNEQFF.

This clonotype came up many times. The chain joins TRBV10-3 to TRBJ2-7; 10 bases agree with TRBD2. Germline lookup yields CDR1 ENHRY and CDR2 SYGVKD. This CDR3 spans 16 amino acids. J gave up 1 base and V 0 bases, and 3 bases lay outside the gene matches. This chain's CDR3 is CAISESLAGVSYEQYF. In DNA form, the CDR3 reads TGTGCCATCAGTGAGTCTCTAGCGGGAGTGTCCTACGAGCAGTACTTC.

This clonotype was seen only a few times. The rearrangement uses TRBV7-9 and TRBJ1-1; TRBD1 might be the D (5 bases). V shed 10 bases and J shed 1 base, with 19 bases lying between them. Germline loops: CDR1 SEHNR, CDR2 FQNEAQ (reference sequence). The CDR3 contains 15 residues. CDR3 sequence reads: CAIIKGTVGNTEAFF. The CDR3 DNA follows: TGTGCCATCATAAAAGGGACGGTGGGGAACACTGAAGCTTTCTTT. The full variable domain, with the rest looked up from reference TRBV7-9 and TRBJ1-1, is DTGVSQNPRHKITKRGQNVTFRCDPISEHNRLYWYRQTLGQGPEFLTYFQNEAQLEKSRLLSDRFSAERPKGSFSTLEIQRTEQGDSAMYLCAIIKGTVGNTEAFFGQGTRLTVV.

Only a few counts were recorded for this clonotype. The V gene is TRBV6-2 or TRBV6-3, the J gene TRBJ2-2; 9 nucleotides line up with TRBD1. J lost 1 base, V lost 2 bases, and 5 bases had no gene match. The germline V gene encodes CDR1 MNHEY and CDR2 SVGEGT. The CDR3 is made up of 17 amino acids. In nucleotides, the CDR3 is TGTGCCAGCAGTTACGTCGGGACAGGGAGGAACACCGGGGAGCTGTTTTTT. As protein: CASSYVGTGRNTGELFF.

This chain uses TRBV27 with TRBJ2-1; tentatively, D is TRBD1 or TRBD2 (5 bases each). The CDR3 is made up of 13 amino acids. The V gene's germline CDR1 is MNHEY and CDR2 SMNVEV (reference sequence). Trimming stripped 3 bases from V and 9 bases from J, with 12 bases between. CDR3 in DNA: TGTGCCAGCAGTTTGTCTACGAGGGGTGAGCAGTTCTTC. Translated, it gives CASSLSTRGEQFF.

This clonotype came up a few times. V usage is TRBV2 and J usage is TRBJ2-7; D unclear. The CDR3 runs to 12 residues. Trimming pared 6 bases from V and 2 bases from J, leaving 8 bases between. The germline V gene encodes CDR1 SNHLY and CDR2 FYNNEI. The CDR3 region has the DNA TGTGCCAGCAGGCGTCCTACCTACGAGCAGTACTTC. Translated: CASRRPTYEQYF. The full variable domain, its missing parts supplied by reference TRBV2 and TRBJ2-7, is EPEVTQTPSHQVTQMGQEVILRCVPISNHLYFYWYRQILGQKVEFLVSFYNNEISEKSEIFDDQFSVERPDGSNFTLKIRSTKLEDSAMYFCASRRPTYEQYFGPGTRLTVT.

This clonotype was found a few times. This chain joins TRBV7-9 and TRBJ1-2, with 7 nucleotides matching TRBD1. The junction had 10 bases not matched to a gene; V was cut back by 4 bases and J by 2 bases. There are 16 residues in the CDR3. CDR1 and CDR2 (germline): SEHNR, FQNEAQ (reference sequence). Here the CDR3 DNA reads TGTGCCAGCAGCTCCTGGGACAGCCACCAAAACTATGGCTACACCTTC. This sequence encodes CASSSWDSHQNYGYTF.

This clonotype was seen a handful of times. The chain employs TRBV6-5 and TRBJ2-1, with a tentative D call TRBD2 (6 bases). V was trimmed by 5 bases and J by 3 bases, leaving 11 bases between them. CDR1 MNHEY and CDR2 SVGAGI come from the germline V gene. The CDR3 consists of 14 residues. CDR3: CASSQAGLYNEQFF. CDR3 nucleotide sequence: TGTGCCAGCAGTCAAGCGGGCCTCTACAATGAGCAGTTCTTC.

In its sample, this clonotype was seen a few times. The rearrangement uses TRBV7-9 and TRBJ1-6; TRBD1 agrees at 9 bases. This CDR3 is 15 amino acids long. Germline values: CDR1 SEHNR, CDR2 FQNEAQ (reference sequence). V trimming: 4 bases; J trimming: 8 bases; junction bases outside the gene matches: 6. CDR3 DNA: TGTGCCAGCAGCTCTCCGGACAGGGGATATTCACCCCTCCACTTT. Translating gives CASSSPDRGYSPLHF.

This clonotype was seen more than once but under ten times. The chain employs TRBV12-3 or TRBV12-4 and TRBJ2-1; 11 nucleotides match TRBD2. The CDR3 is made up of 16 amino acids. Trimming took 2 bases from V and 5 from J; bases not matched to a gene: 5. CDR3 nucleotides: TGTGCCAGCAGTTTATCATTACTAGCGGGGGACAATGAGCAGTTCTTC. This sequence encodes CASSLSLLAGDNEQFF.

This clonotype occurred a few times. This sequence joins TRBV27 and TRBJ1-2, with D possibly TRBD1 on 5 matching bases. The CDR3 contains 15 residues. Germline CDR1 reads MNHEY; CDR2 reads SMNVEV (reference sequence). Trimming cost V 0 bases and J 0 bases, with 8 bases left between them. The CDR3 is CASSLSGTANYGYTF. Written as DNA, the CDR3 is TGTGCCAGCAGTTTATCAGGGACGGCTAACTATGGCTACACCTTC.

The chain is built from TRBV7-9 and TRBJ2-7; tentatively, D is TRBD1 (6 bases). This CDR3 is 16 amino acids long. The V gene lost 1 base and the J gene lost 2 bases, with 15 bases spanning the gap. The germline CDR1 and CDR2 sequences are SEHNR and FQNEAQ (reference sequence). DNA of the CDR3: TGTGCCAGCAGCTTAGTTGGGACATGTCGGGCCTACGAGCAGTACTTC. Its protein is CASSLVGTCRAYEQYF.

This clonotype was seen a few times. V is TRBV29-1 and J is TRBJ2-2, with D uncertain. The germline V and J ends were trimmed by 6 bases and 6 bases, with 8 bases remaining between them. There are 11 residues in the CDR3. Germline-derived CDR1 and CDR2 are SQVTM and ANQGSEA. The CDR3: CSVAGAGELFF. As DNA, the CDR3 is TGCAGCGTCGCTGGCGCCGGGGAGCTGTTTTTT.

There are a few counts of this clonotype. The chain's CDR3 is CASSQGDRAGEQYF. DNA for the CDR3: TGCGCCAGCAGCCAAGGGGACAGGGCGGGGGAGCAGTACTTC. The chain uses TRBV4-3 and TRBJ2-7, with 9 bases fitting TRBD1. Germline V gene sequence: CDR1 LGHNA, CDR2 YSLEER. The CDR3 is 14 amino acids. V gave up 1 base and J gave up 7 bases; unmatched junction bases: 5.

The CDR3 DNA follows: TGTGCCAGCAGTGGACAGGTCCGGTATTATGGCTACACCTTC. It codes for CASSGQVRYYGYTF. The genes are TRBV2 and TRBJ1-2; D is possibly TRBD1 (6 bases). Germline V lookup: CDR1 SNHLY, CDR2 FYNNEI. V was trimmed by 4 bases and J by 5 bases, leaving 14 bases between them. The CDR3 has 14 residues.

The chain links TRBV20-1 to TRBJ1-1; D uncertain. V lost 5 bases, J lost 5 bases, and 12 bases lay in between. The CDR3 is made up of 12 amino acids. Germline CDR1 reads DFQATT; CDR2 reads SNEGSKA (reference sequence). CDR3 in DNA: TGCAGTGCTTACCGGGAGCCTACTGAAGCTTTCTTT. It encodes CSAYREPTEAFF.

The chain combines TRBV4-2 with TRBJ2-1; tentatively, D is TRBD1 (6 bases). The CDR3 totals 14 residues. The V and J ends lost 0 bases and 4 bases respectively, with 7 bases between them. The germline V gene has CDR1 LGHNA and CDR2 YNFKEQ. The CDR3 spells CASSQEGAYNEQFF. CDR3 bases: TGTGCCAGCAGCCAAGAGGGGGCGTACAATGAGCAGTTCTTC.

CDR3 protein: CASSFSTPMTDTQYF. DNA for the CDR3: TGCGCCAGCAGCTTTTCGACACCCATGACGGATACGCAGTATTTT. V is TRBV5-1 and J is TRBJ2-3; D is ambiguous. This CDR3 has 15 amino acids. Germline V gene sequence: CDR1 SGHRS, CDR2 YFSETQ. V was pared by 2 bases and J by 6 bases, with 16 bases between.